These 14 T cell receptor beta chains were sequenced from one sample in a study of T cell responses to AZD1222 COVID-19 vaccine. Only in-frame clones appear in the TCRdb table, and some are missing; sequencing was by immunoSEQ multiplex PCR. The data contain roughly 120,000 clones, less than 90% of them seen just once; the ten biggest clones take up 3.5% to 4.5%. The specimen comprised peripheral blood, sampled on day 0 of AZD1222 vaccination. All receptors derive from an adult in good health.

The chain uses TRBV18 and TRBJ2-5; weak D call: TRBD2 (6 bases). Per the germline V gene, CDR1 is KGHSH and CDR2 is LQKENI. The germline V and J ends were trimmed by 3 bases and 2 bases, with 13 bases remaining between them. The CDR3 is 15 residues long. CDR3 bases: TGTGCCAGCTCACCCCCAGGAGGGATACAAGAGACCCAGTACTTC. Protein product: CASSPPGGIQETQYF. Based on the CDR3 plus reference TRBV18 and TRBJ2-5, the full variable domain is NAGVMQNPRHLVRRRGQEARLRCSPMKGHSHVYWYRQLPEEGLKFMVYLQKENIIDESGMPKERFSAEFPKEGPSILRIQQVVRGDSAAYFCASSPPGGIQETQYFGPGTRLLVL.

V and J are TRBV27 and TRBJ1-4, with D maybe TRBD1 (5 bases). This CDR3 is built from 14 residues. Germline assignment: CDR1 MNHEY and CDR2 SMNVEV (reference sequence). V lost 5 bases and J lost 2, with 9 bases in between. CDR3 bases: TGTGCCAGCAGTACCCGGGGCACTAATGAAAAACTGTTTTTT. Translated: CASSTRGTNEKLFF.

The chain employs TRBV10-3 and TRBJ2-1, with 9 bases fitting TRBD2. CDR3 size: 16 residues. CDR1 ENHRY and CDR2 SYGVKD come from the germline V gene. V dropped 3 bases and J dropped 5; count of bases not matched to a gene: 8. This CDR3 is CAISDWRGGRDNEQFF. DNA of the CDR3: TGTGCCATCAGTGATTGGCGGGGGGGCAGGGACAATGAGCAGTTCTTC.

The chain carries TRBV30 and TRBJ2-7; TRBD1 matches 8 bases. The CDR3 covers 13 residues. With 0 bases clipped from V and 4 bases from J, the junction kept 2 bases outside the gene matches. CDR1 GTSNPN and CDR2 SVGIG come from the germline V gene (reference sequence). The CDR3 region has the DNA TGTGCCTGGAGTGTACGACAGGGGTACGAGCAGTACTTC. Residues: CAWSVRQGYEQYF.

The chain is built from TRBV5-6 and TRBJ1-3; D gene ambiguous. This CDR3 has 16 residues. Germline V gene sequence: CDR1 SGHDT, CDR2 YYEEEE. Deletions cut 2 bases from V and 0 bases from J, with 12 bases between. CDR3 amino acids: CASSFFRPVSGNTIYF. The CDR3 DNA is TGTGCCAGCAGCTTCTTTAGACCGGTCTCTGGAAACACCATATATTTT.

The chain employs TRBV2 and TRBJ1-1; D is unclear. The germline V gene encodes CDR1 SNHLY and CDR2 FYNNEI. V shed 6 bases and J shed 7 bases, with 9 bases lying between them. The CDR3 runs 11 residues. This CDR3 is CASRPTIEAFF. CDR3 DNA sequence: TGTGCCAGCAGGCCGACAATTGAAGCTTTCTTT.

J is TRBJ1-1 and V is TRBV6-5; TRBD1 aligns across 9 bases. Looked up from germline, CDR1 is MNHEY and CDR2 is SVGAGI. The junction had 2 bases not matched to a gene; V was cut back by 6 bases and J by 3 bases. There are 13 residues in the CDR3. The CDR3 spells CASSRTGDTEAFF. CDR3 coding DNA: TGTGCCAGCAGCCGGACAGGGGACACTGAAGCTTTCTTT.

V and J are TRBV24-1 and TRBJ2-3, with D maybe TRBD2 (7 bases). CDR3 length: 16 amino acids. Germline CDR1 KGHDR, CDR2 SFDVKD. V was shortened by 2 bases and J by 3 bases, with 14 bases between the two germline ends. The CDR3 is CATSDYTGGLTDTQYF. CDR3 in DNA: TGTGCCACCAGTGATTATACCGGGGGGCTTACAGATACGCAGTATTTT.

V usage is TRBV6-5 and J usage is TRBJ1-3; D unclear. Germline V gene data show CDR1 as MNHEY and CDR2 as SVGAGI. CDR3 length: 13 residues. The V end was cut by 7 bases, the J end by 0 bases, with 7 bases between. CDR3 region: CASTRSSGNTIYF. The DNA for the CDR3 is TGTGCCAGCACAAGAAGCTCTGGAAACACCATATATTTT.

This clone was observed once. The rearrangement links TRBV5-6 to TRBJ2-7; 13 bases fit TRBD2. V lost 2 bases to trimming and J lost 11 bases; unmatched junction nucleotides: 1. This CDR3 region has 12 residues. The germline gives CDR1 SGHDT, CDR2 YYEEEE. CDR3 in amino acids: CASSFTSGREYF. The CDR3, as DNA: TGTGCCAGCAGCTTTACTAGCGGGAGGGAGTACTTC.

CDR3 amino acids: CASRSLAGGIQYF. The CDR3 nucleotides are TGTGCCAGCAGGTCACTAGCGGGCGGCATTCAGTACTTC. This sequence joins TRBV27 and TRBJ2-4, with TRBD2 identical over 9 bases. The CDR3 has 13 residues. Unmatched junction bases numbered 6, after V lost 6 bases and J lost 9 bases. Germline assignment: CDR1 MNHEY and CDR2 SMNVEV (reference sequence).

The DNA for the CDR3 is TGTGCCAGCAGTGAAGGACTTGCTGGAACTGAAGCTTTCTTT. This translates into CASSEGLAGTEAFF. The chain couples TRBV2 to TRBJ1-1, with no clear D. CDR1 and CDR2 from the germline V gene are SNHLY and FYNNEI. The CDR3 length is 14 residues. Trimming removed 1 base at V and 5 bases at J, with 11 bases between.

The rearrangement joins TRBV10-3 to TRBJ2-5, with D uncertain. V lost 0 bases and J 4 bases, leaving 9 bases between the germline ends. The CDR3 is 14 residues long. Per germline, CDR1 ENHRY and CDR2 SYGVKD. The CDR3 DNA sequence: TGTGCCATCAGTGAGTCGGATGTAGGAGAGACCCAGTACTTC. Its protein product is CAISESDVGETQYF.

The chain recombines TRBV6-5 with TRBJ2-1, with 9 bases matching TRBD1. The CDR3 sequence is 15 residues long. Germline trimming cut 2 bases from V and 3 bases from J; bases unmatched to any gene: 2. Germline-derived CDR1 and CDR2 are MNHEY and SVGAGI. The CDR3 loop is CASSYRTGDYNEQFF. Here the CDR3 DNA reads TGTGCCAGCAGTTACCGGACAGGGGACTACAATGAGCAGTTCTTC.